A selection of T cell receptor beta chains follows, all from one sample in a study of OX40 agonist ivuxolimab in advanced cancers. The data were produced by immunoSEQ multiplex PCR, yet TCRdb's version contains in-frame clones alone and is incomplete. The data contain some 70,000 clones, 75% to 90% of them singletons. The starting material was CD4+ or CD8+ T cells sorted from blood, obtained in a trial of the OX40 agonist ivuxolimab. These receptors all stem from an adult with an advanced solid tumor such as melanoma, head and neck, liver or kidney cancer. CDR3s include the opening cysteine and the closing phenylalanine or tryptophan. Fields, in order: V gene, D gene, J gene, clone size, CDR3 DNA, CDR3 protein. D genes are given only for firm matches. The listing skips clone size in some rows; elsewhere it reads once, few, many or a size class.

>TRBV18|TRBD1|TRBJ2-5|-
TGTGCCAGCTCACCACCGACAGGGCAAGAGACCCAGTACTTC
CASSPPTGQETQYF
>TRBV18|-|TRBJ1-2|-
TGTGCCAGCTCACCACGGTCCGGGATTGTCCTCTATGGCTACACCTTC
CASSPRSGIVLYGYTF
>TRBV7-9|TRBD1|TRBJ2-7|-
TGTGCCAGCAGCTCCGGGACAGGGTCATATGAGCAGTACTTC
CASSSGTGSYEQYF
>TRBV5-1|-|TRBJ2-7|-
TGCGCCAGCAGCTCCCGGGGCTCCTTCAACGAGCAGTACTTC
CASSSRGSFNEQYF
>TRBV15|-|TRBJ1-4|-
TGTGCCACCAGCAGAGGCTTCGGCAGGGCGAATGAAAAACTGTTTTTT
CATSRGFGRANEKLFF
>TRBV11-1|-|TRBJ1-2|few
TGTGCCAGCAGCCAATCCCGCAGGGGCTACACCTTC
CASSQSRRGYTF
>TRBV5-4|-|TRBJ2-1|-
TGTGCCAGCAGCTCGCCAGGTTCCTACAATGAGCAGTTCTTC
CASSSPGSYNEQFF
>TRBV29-1|-|TRBJ2-2|once
TGCGGAGGAAGGCAGTCAAACACCGGGGAGCTGTTTTTT
CGGRQSNTGELFF
>TRBV7-2|TRBD1|TRBJ1-2|once
TGTGCCAGCAACTATAACAGGGGCGGATATGGCTACACCTTC
CASNYNRGGYGYTF
>TRBV6-5|TRBD2|TRBJ2-2|-
TGTGCCAGCAGACTTTCCGGGACTAGGGGGGAGCTGTTTTTT
CASRLSGTRGELFF
>TRBV6-6|-|TRBJ1-6|few
TGTGCCAGCAGTTATGGATATAATTCACCCCTCCACTTT
CASSYGYNSPLHF
>TRBV19|TRBD1|TRBJ1-1|-
TGTGCCAGTAGTCCCCGGGACAGGGGTGGCACTGAAGCTTTCTTT
CASSPRDRGGTEAFF
>TRBV30|TRBD1|TRBJ2-5|-
TGTGCCTGGAGTACCGGGACAGCCGTCGAGACCCAGTACTTC
CAWSTGTAVETQYF
>TRBV7-9|TRBD1|TRBJ2-1|few
TGTGCCAGCAGCCGCAGGGGACAGTCCTCTCGTGAGCAGTTCTTC
CASSRRGQSSREQFF
>TRBV6-5|-|TRBJ1-1|-
TGTGCCAGCAGTTACTCCGGGACAAGAACTTTCTTT
CASSYSGTRTFF
>TRBV19|-|TRBJ1-2|-
TGTGCCAGTAGTATAGGGCAGGGAAGTAGGAATGGCTACACCTTC
CASSIGQGSRNGYTF
>TRBV7-8|TRBD1|TRBJ1-4|-
TGTGCCAGCAGCTCTAACAGGGGGCGCACTGAAAAACTGTTTTTT
CASSSNRGRTEKLFF
>TRBV4-2|TRBD2|TRBJ2-3|-
TGTGCCAGCAGCCAGAGATTAGCGGGAGAAGATACGCAGTATTTT
CASSQRLAGEDTQYF
>TRBV10-2|-|TRBJ2-1|-
TGCGCCAGAAACCATGAGCAGTTCTTC
CARNHEQFF
>TRBV5-4|TRBD2|TRBJ2-5|-
TGTGCCAGCAGCTTTAGCGGGATCGGGGAGACCCAGTACTTC
CASSFSGIGETQYF
>TRBV4-1|-|TRBJ2-7|-
TGCGCCAGCGGAAGGGAGTACGGCTACGAGCAGTACTTC
CASGREYGYEQYF
>TRBV6-5|-|TRBJ1-1|once
TGTGCCAGCAGCCTTACAGAGAACACTGAAGCTTTCTTT
CASSLTENTEAFF
>TRBV11-3|TRBD1|TRBJ1-1|-
TGTGCCAGCAGCAAGCAGGGGGCTACTGAAGCTTTCTTT
CASSKQGATEAFF
>TRBV14|-|TRBJ2-5|-
TGTGCCAGCAGCCGGGACTCCCGAAGGGGGACCCAGTACTTC
CASSRDSRRGTQYF
>TRBV5-4|-|TRBJ1-1|once
TGTGCCAGCAGCTTAGAGTCTCTGGCAGCTTTCTTT
CASSLESLAAFF
>TRBV18|-|TRBJ1-2|few
TGTGCCAGCGGGACCGCTAACTATGGCTACACCTTC
CASGTANYGYTF
>TRBV28|TRBD1|TRBJ1-1|-
TGTGCCAGCAGTTTTAAATACAGGGGGCTAAGGGCTGAAGCTTTCTTT
CASSFKYRGLRAEAFF
>TRBV10-3|TRBD2|TRBJ2-7|-
TGTGCCATCAGTAGTGAGACTAGCGGGAGATACGAGCAGTACTTC
CAISSETSGRYEQYF